Given below is one T cell receptor beta chain in context. The antigen is undetermined. The sample belongs to a study of cytomegalovirus exposure and HLA in healthy donors. Study findings and constraints: DRB1 showed the most TCR associations and HLA-C the fewest in a later analysis, as rates varied by HLA locus. It was reported that the classifier diagnosed cytomegalovirus status with high specificity and sensitivity in both the original and validation cohorts. A later analysis reportedly identified an Asian-associated ancestry cluster as carrying fewer N-insertions than the roughly 670-donor mean.

A multiplex PCR was run with 60 Vbeta primers and 13 Jbeta primers. Using immunoSEQ multiplex PCR, the repertoire was profiled, and TCRdb retains in-frame clones only, with some absent. Of roughly 34,000 clones listed, about 70% are singletons. V gave up 3 bases and J gave up 6 bases, with 11 bases separating them. Germline V gene data show CDR1 as SSHAT and CDR2 as FNYEAQ (reference sequence). This CDR3 spans 14 amino acids. The chain couples TRBV7-7 to TRBJ2-2; maybe TRBD1 (6 bases). Sequencing was carried out using PBMCs. This clonotype was obtained from a man aged 35 to 55 in good health and CMV-seropositive. The CDR3 DNA sequence: TGTGCCAGCAGCTTTACTGCAGGGGCCGGGGAGCTGTTTTTT. Translated, it gives CASSFTAGAGELFF.